This TCR beta chain was observed in a study of early T cells in non-severe SARS-CoV-2 infection. Study context: The input, bulk RNA from unsorted whole blood, was sequenced, and chains were unpaired.

Researchers attached unique molecular identifiers to individual cDNA molecules. MiXCR was run by TCRdb on the 5' RACE reads, yielding one entry per CDR3 protein. The table lists tens of thousands of distinct CDR3 sequences, 15% to 20% of them singletons. This clonotype has more than one count but fewer than ten. The CDR3 is 12 amino acids. V was clipped by 5 bases and J by 6 bases, with 8 bases between them. This receptor was identified in an adult who was a healthcare worker with PCR-confirmed SARS-CoV-2 infection or an uninfected control (not recorded which). The chain joins TRBV12-3 or TRBV12-4 to TRBJ2-1, with D possibly TRBD2 on 6 matching bases. The material was whole blood, obtained at baseline. In DNA form, the CDR3 reads TGTGCCAGCAGTCCGACTAGCAATGAGCAGTTCTTC. This encodes CASSPTSNEQFF.